This T cell receptor beta chain was retrieved from a study of T cell changes during pregnancy in multiple sclerosis. Assay used: immunoSEQ multiplex PCR; TCRdb lists only in-frame clones, some missing. Of 89,000 or so clones listed, 91% are singletons. The receptor was isolated from a female donor in good health, serving as a control in a pregnancy study. Some clones in this sample may be carry-over from other donors' samples. Specimen: PBMCs, collected in the first trimester of pregnancy.

CDR3: CASSGEPGDTQYF. In DNA form, the CDR3 reads TGTGCCAGCAGTGGCGAACCGGGGGATACGCAGTATTTT. The chain couples TRBV6-1 to TRBJ2-3; tentative D call: TRBD2 (5 bases). CDR1 is MNHNS and CDR2 is SASEGT in the germline V gene. The CDR3 is 13 residues long. V was clipped by 4 bases and J by 6 bases, with 11 bases between them.